This T cell receptor (beta chain) appears in the sequencing data of a study of patients and donors after allogeneic stem cell transplantation. Between the trimmed V and J ends, which lost 4 bases and 7 bases, there was a span of 19 bases. The CDR3 contains 15 residues. Germline lookup yields CDR1 MNHEY and CDR2 SVGAGI. In TCRdb, the RT-PCR reads were re-called with MiXCR into one record per CDR3 protein. The sample carries some 960,000 distinct CDR3 sequences, approximately 18% recorded once. This clonotype was seen more than once but under ten times. The specimen sequenced was blood, either unsorted or a sorted T cell fraction (not recorded which). The chain couples TRBV6-5 to TRBJ2-5; D may be TRBD2 (6 bases). The receptor was derived from a human donor who was either an allogeneic HSCT recipient or a stem cell or donor lymphocyte infusion donor (not recorded which). It is not recorded whose cells these are; they may come from a transplant donor. CDR3 sequence: CASSWGSGHRSTQYF. CDR3 bases: TGTGCCAGCAGTTGGGGTAGCGGCCACAGATCGACCCAGTACTTC.